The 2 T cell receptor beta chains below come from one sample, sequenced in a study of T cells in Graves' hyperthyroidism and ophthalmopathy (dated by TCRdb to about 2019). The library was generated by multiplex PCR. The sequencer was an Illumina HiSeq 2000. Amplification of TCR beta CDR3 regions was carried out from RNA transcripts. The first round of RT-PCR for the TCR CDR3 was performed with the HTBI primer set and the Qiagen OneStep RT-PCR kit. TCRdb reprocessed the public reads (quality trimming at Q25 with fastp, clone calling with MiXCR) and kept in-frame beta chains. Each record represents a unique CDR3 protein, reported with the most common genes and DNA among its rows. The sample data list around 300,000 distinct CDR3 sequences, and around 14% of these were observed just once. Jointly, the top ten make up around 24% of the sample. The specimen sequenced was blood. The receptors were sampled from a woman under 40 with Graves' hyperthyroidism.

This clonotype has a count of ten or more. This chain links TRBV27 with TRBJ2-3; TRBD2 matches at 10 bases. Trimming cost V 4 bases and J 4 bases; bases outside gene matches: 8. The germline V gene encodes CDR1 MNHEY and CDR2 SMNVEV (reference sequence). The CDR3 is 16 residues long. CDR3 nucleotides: TGTGCCAGCAGTTCGCTAGCGGGAGTGGTTTCAGATACGCAGTATTTT. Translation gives CASSSLAGVVSDTQYF.

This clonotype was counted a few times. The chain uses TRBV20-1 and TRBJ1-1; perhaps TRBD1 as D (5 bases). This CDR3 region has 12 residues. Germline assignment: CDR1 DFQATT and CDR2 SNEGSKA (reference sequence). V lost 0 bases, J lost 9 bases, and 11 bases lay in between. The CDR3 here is CSARDDSNQAFF. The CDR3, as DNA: TGCAGTGCTAGAGACGACAGCAACCAAGCTTTCTTT.